This T cell receptor beta chain derives from a study of shared clonotypes between healthy human individuals. Findings and caveats of the study: Naive CD4 clonotypes were shared across several donors at about 5.3%.

DNA at about 210 ng, 25,000 to 30,000 T cell genomes, went into sorted-subset replicate PCRs. Sequencing was performed with immunoSEQ multiplex PCR; in TCRdb, only in-frame clones are kept and a portion is missing. The sample has around 690,000 clones; less than 95% are singletons. Concerning this clone: No antigen is known for it. Distinct nucleotide sequences in the sample also encode this CDR3.

This CDR3 has 15 residues. Germline values: CDR1 MDHEN, CDR2 SYDVKM. With V trimmed by 2 bases and J by 6 bases, 0 bases remained unmatched. Input material: memory CD8+ T cells from PBMCs. Subset given: CD45RO+ cells pooled with CCR7-negative TemRA cells. The TCR sequence derives from a man between 18 and 35 years old in good health. Some clones in this sample may be carry-over from other donors' samples. The V call is TRBV28, the J call TRBJ2-3; 15 nucleotides match TRBD2. The CDR3 loop is CASSLGTSGRDTQYF. The CDR3 DNA reads TGTGCCAGCAGTTTAGGGACTAGCGGGAGGGATACGCAGTATTTT.